The 32 T cell receptor beta chains listed next were all sequenced from one sample in a study of cytomegalovirus exposure and HLA in healthy donors. With 60 Vbeta and 13 Jbeta primers, the PCR was carried out. The table came from immunoSEQ multiplex PCR; TCRdb's copy has only in-frame clones and leaves some out. The repertoire consists of 150,000 to 200,000 clones, with roughly 80% occurring once and the leading ten covering around 0.25%. Sequenced input: PBMCs. The receptors stem from a boy between 10 and 17 years old in good health and CMV-seronegative.

This clone was recorded a few times. The rearrangement links TRBV19 to TRBJ1-1; D perhaps matches TRBD1 (6 bases). Per germline, CDR1 LNHDA and CDR2 SQIVND (reference sequence). The CDR3 totals 16 residues. The germline V and J ends were trimmed by 8 bases and 1 base, with 20 bases remaining between them. The CDR3 here is CASRGPLRGPNTEAFF. The CDR3 DNA is TGTGCCAGTCGAGGGCCGCTCAGGGGCCCGAACACTGAAGCTTTCTTT.

The chain has TRBV30 and TRBJ2-7; 7 positions match TRBD2. CDR3 length: 13 amino acids. Trimming cost V 4 bases and J 2 bases; bases outside gene matches: 5. Germline V CDR1 and CDR2: GTSNPN, SVGIG (reference sequence). This CDR3 is CAWTPSGAYEQYF. CDR3 nucleotide sequence: TGTGCCTGGACCCCTAGCGGCGCCTACGAGCAGTACTTC.

The chain uses TRBV7-9 and TRBJ2-3; the D gene is possibly TRBD1 (5 bases). Germline values: CDR1 SEHNR, CDR2 FQNEAQ (reference sequence). This CDR3 contains 14 residues. The ends were cut back, 5 bases at V and 1 base at J, with 10 bases in the middle. CDR3 sequence (DNA): TGTGCCAGCAGCCGGGTAGGGGGCACAGATACGCAGTATTTT. Protein sequence: CASSRVGGTDTQYF.

The chain has TRBV28 and TRBJ1-5; D is uncertain. Trimming shortened V by 6 bases and J by 7 bases, and 16 bases separated the two germline ends. The CDR3 is made up of 14 amino acids. CDR1 MDHEN and CDR2 SYDVKM come from the germline V gene. CDR3 DNA: TGTGCCAGCAGGGGAGGCCTGGTGGGCCAGCCCCAGCATTTT. It specifies CASRGGLVGQPQHF.

CDR3: CASSSTLWFRDTEAFF. The CDR3 DNA sequence: TGTGCCAGCAGCTCGACCCTCTGGTTCAGGGACACTGAAGCTTTCTTT. The chain is built from TRBV7-9 and TRBJ1-1, with D perhaps TRBD1 (5 bases). The germline V gene has CDR1 SEHNR and CDR2 FQNEAQ (reference sequence). The V and J ends lost 4 bases and 3 bases respectively, with 18 bases between them. The CDR3 sequence is 16 residues long. Combining the CDR3 with reference TRBV7-9 and TRBJ1-1 gives the whole variable domain DTGVSQNPRHKITKRGQNVTFRCDPISEHNRLYWYRQTLGQGPEFLTYFQNEAQLEKSRLLSDRFSAERPKGSFSTLEIQRTEQGDSAMYLCASSSTLWFRDTEAFFGQGTRLTVV.

V gene TRBV7-9 combines with J gene TRBJ1-2; 8 nucleotides agree with TRBD1. Germline CDR1 and CDR2: SEHNR and FQNEAQ (reference sequence). V trimming: 5 bases; J trimming: 6 bases; junction bases outside the gene matches: 14. The CDR3 length is 16 residues. CDR3 sequence (DNA): TGTGCCAGCAGCCCTCGTTCAGGGGGCGCGTCCAATGGCTACACCTTC. Translated: CASSPRSGGASNGYTF.

This clone was found once. The V call is TRBV5-1, the J call TRBJ2-1; a possible D gene is TRBD2 (6 bases). The CDR3 consists of 16 residues. Trimming removed 3 bases at V and 0 bases at J, with 13 bases between. Germline V CDR1 and CDR2: SGHRS, YFSETQ. The CDR3 reads CASSSPQGLSYNEQFF. The CDR3 nucleotides read TGCGCCAGCAGCTCCCCCCAGGGACTCTCCTACAATGAGCAGTTCTTC.

This chain joins TRBV4-2 and TRBJ1-5; D is ambiguous. The CDR3 totals 17 residues. Germline V gene sequence: CDR1 LGHNA, CDR2 YNFKEQ. Trimming took 0 bases from V and 4 from J, leaving 16 bases between them. Here the CDR3 DNA reads TGTGCCAGCAGCCAAGACCTGACTCCTCGAAGGAATCAGCCCCAGCATTTT. Its translation is CASSQDLTPRRNQPQHF.

This chain uses TRBV12-5 with TRBJ2-1; TRBD2 aligns across 7 bases. Unmatched junction bases numbered 2, after V lost 4 bases and J lost 2 bases. Germline CDR1 reads LGHNT; CDR2 reads FRNRAP. The length of the CDR3 is 14 residues. The CDR3 loop reads CASGSGTTYNEQFF. Here the CDR3 DNA reads TGTGCTAGTGGTTCCGGGACTACCTACAATGAGCAGTTCTTC.

The J gene is TRBJ2-5, the V gene TRBV7-2; 10 bases align to TRBD1. Germline trimming cut 3 bases from V and 2 bases from J; bases unmatched to any gene: 15. CDR3 size: 19 residues. CDR1 and CDR2 from the germline V gene are SGHTA and FQGNSA. This CDR3 reads CASSFRGGWDRGGQETQYF. As DNA, the CDR3 is TGTGCCAGCAGCTTTAGAGGGGGCTGGGACAGGGGAGGACAAGAGACCCAGTACTTC.

V gene TRBV6-5 combines with J gene TRBJ2-6, with a weak D call TRBD1 (6 bases). Germline assignment: CDR1 MNHEY and CDR2 SVGAGI. V was cut by 6 bases and J by 4 bases, with 13 bases left in between. The CDR3 runs to 15 residues. CDR3 bases: TGTGCCAGCAGCCGAACAGGGAACGGGGCCAACGTCCTGACTTTC. This sequence encodes CASSRTGNGANVLTF.

The chain joins TRBV5-5 to TRBJ2-2, with 8 bases that match TRBD2. With 4 bases clipped from V and 7 bases from J, the junction kept 15 bases outside the gene matches. The CDR3 spans 17 residues. CDR1 SGHKS and CDR2 YYEKEE come from the germline V gene (reference sequence). The CDR3 loop reads CASSPRSRGGQNGELFF. In DNA form, the CDR3 reads TGTGCCAGCAGCCCGCGGAGTCGGGGGGGGCAGAACGGGGAGCTGTTTTTT.

This clone was counted only a few times. The chain has TRBV2 and TRBJ2-7; no clear D. CDR3 length: 14 residues. The V gene lost 5 bases and the J gene lost 2 bases, with 13 bases spanning the gap. Per the germline V gene, CDR1 is SNHLY and CDR2 is FYNNEI. The CDR3 DNA sequence: TGTGCCAGCAGTATCCTAAGCGCTGCCTACGAGCAGTACTTC. Encoded protein: CASSILSAAYEQYF.

The chain employs TRBV27 and TRBJ2-1; 9 bases match TRBD1. The CDR3 sequence is 14 residues long. Trimming removed 5 bases from V and 4 bases from J; junction bases left unmatched: 3. Germline lookup yields CDR1 MNHEY and CDR2 SMNVEV (reference sequence). This CDR3 reads CASSRTGVYNEQFF. The CDR3, as DNA: TGTGCCAGCAGTAGGACAGGGGTGTACAATGAGCAGTTCTTC.

Here the CDR3 DNA reads TGTGCCTGGCGTACAGGGACGAACACTGAAGCTTTCTTT. Encoded protein: CAWRTGTNTEAFF. This chain links TRBV30 with TRBJ1-1; the D gene is possibly TRBD1 (6 bases). Trimming stripped 5 bases from V and 1 base from J, with 11 bases between. The germline CDR1 and CDR2 sequences are GTSNPN and SVGIG (reference sequence). The CDR3 is made up of 13 amino acids.

The V gene is TRBV20-1, the J gene TRBJ2-7, with a weak D call TRBD1 (5 bases). V dropped 8 bases and J dropped 5 bases, with 10 bases sitting between them. Per germline, CDR1 DFQATT and CDR2 SNEGSKA (reference sequence). This CDR3 is 10 amino acids long. The CDR3 spells CSPTAHEQYF. The CDR3 DNA follows: TGCAGTCCGACAGCACACGAGCAGTACTTC.

The chain has TRBV7-9 and TRBJ2-5, with 10 bases aligning to TRBD1. Germline loops: CDR1 SEHNR, CDR2 FQNEAQ (reference sequence). V lost 5 bases and J lost 4; bases outside the gene matches: 16. The CDR3 spans 18 residues. The CDR3 DNA is TGTGCCAGCAGCCCCCGGACAGGGGGGGTTTTAAGAGGAGAGACCCAGTACTTC. Its protein product is CASSPRTGGVLRGETQYF. Drawing the rest from reference TRBV7-9 and TRBJ2-5, the complete variable domain is DTGVSQNPRHKITKRGQNVTFRCDPISEHNRLYWYRQTLGQGPEFLTYFQNEAQLEKSRLLSDRFSAERPKGSFSTLEIQRTEQGDSAMYLCASSPRTGGVLRGETQYFGPGTRLLVL.

A note on this clone: The germline gene is not matched at one end of the junction; a read error may be the cause. V and J are TRBV7-3 and TRBJ1-1, with D possibly TRBD1 on 6 matching bases. CDR1 is SGHTA and CDR2 is FQGTGA in the germline V gene. CDR3 size: 16 residues. The CDR3 DNA is TGTTCCAGCAGCCCGAATGCCGGGACACTGAACACTGAAGCTTTCTTT. It translates to CSSSPNAGTLNTEAFF.

The chain carries TRBV10-1 and TRBJ1-1; D unclear. This CDR3 is 15 amino acids long. Trimming took off 0 bases at V and 4 bases at J, with 12 bases between the two ends. Germline V CDR1 and CDR2: WNHNN, SYGVQD (reference sequence). The CDR3 DNA reads TGCGCCAGCAGTGAGTCGAATCGCGGGGTCACTGAAGCTTTCTTT. This codes for CASSESNRGVTEAFF.

The chain recombines TRBV10-3 with TRBJ1-4; D ambiguous. The CDR3 extends over 16 amino acids. V lost 0 bases to trimming and J lost 0 bases, with 8 bases between them. From germline, CDR1 is ENHRY and CDR2 SYGVKD. In DNA, the CDR3 is TGTGCCATCAGTGAGTCTCTATTGGCAACTAATGAAAAACTGTTTTTT. Translation gives CAISESLLATNEKLFF.

V usage is TRBV5-4 and J usage is TRBJ2-7; 10 positions match TRBD1. Germline CDR1 and CDR2: SGHNT and YYREEE (reference sequence). The CDR3 runs 20 residues. Trimming cost V 3 bases and J 0 bases; bases outside gene matches: 18. This CDR3 is CASSSYMPGQGFLSSYEQYF. As DNA, the CDR3 is TGTGCCAGCAGCTCCTACATGCCGGGACAGGGGTTTCTAAGCTCCTACGAGCAGTACTTC.

This clone occurred once. The gene calls are TRBV11-3 and TRBJ2-1, with D unclear. There are 13 residues in the CDR3. V lost 5 bases and J 5 bases, leaving 10 bases between the germline ends. Germline loops: CDR1 SGHNT, CDR2 YENEEA. The DNA of the CDR3 is TGTGCCAGCAGCCACAGATCTAACAATGAGCAGTTCTTC. This gives the protein CASSHRSNNEQFF.

This chain uses TRBV25-1 with TRBJ2-3; D is ambiguous. The germline V gene encodes CDR1 MGHDK and CDR2 SYGVNS. The CDR3 consists of 14 residues. Trimming removed 1 base from V and 6 bases from J, with 11 bases in between. The CDR3 DNA follows: TGTGCCAGCAGTGAATCTCTGGGCAGGGATACGCAGTATTTT. Its protein is CASSESLGRDTQYF.

This chain links TRBV5-4 with TRBJ1-1; D ambiguous. CDR1 and CDR2 from the germline V gene are SGHNT and YYREEE (reference sequence). V lost 0 bases and J lost 1, with 10 bases in between. The CDR3 length is 15 residues. The CDR3 protein is CASSLAGSQNTEAFF. CDR3 in DNA: TGTGCCAGCAGCTTGGCCGGTAGCCAGAACACTGAAGCTTTCTTT.

A few counts support this clone. V gene TRBV30 combines with J gene TRBJ1-2, with 10 bases fitting TRBD1. V was pared by 3 bases and J by 5 bases, with 6 bases of the junction left unmatched. From germline, CDR1 is GTSNPN and CDR2 SVGIG (reference sequence). This CDR3 has 14 amino acids. CDR3 in amino acids: CAWRGQGHIYGYTF. Here the CDR3 DNA reads TGTGCCTGGAGGGGACAGGGGCACATATATGGCTACACCTTC.

V usage is TRBV9 and J usage is TRBJ2-1, with D possibly matching TRBD1 (5 bases). Trimming removed 0 bases from V and 6 bases from J, with 22 bases in between. There are 18 residues in the CDR3. The germline V gene has CDR1 SGDLS and CDR2 YYNGEE. The CDR3 loop reads CASSVAGFRGLGANEQFF. The CDR3 DNA follows: TGTGCCAGCAGCGTAGCCGGTTTTAGGGGTTTAGGGGCCAATGAGCAGTTCTTC.

This chain's CDR3 is CSVEETSGPFYTQYF. CDR3 sequence (DNA): TGCAGCGTTGAAGAGACTAGCGGTCCTTTTTATACGCAGTATTTT. V gene TRBV29-1 combines with J gene TRBJ2-3; 9 positions agree with TRBD2. The CDR3 loop spans 15 amino acids. Germline trimming cut 0 bases from V and 7 bases from J; bases unmatched to any gene: 8. The germline V gene encodes CDR1 SQVTM and CDR2 ANQGSEA.

This clone showed up just once. Compared with germline, one end of the junction differs, possibly owing to a read error. The chain recombines TRBV6-5 with TRBJ2-7, with TRBD1 identical over 7 bases. This CDR3 comprises 14 residues. Germline CDR1 MNHEY, CDR2 SVGAGI. The CDR3 is CASSYRDRTYERYF. The CDR3 nucleotides are TGTGCCAGCAGTTACCGGGACAGAACCTACGAGCGGTACTTC.

The rearrangement joins TRBV11-3 to TRBJ2-5, with D maybe TRBD1 (7 bases). V lost 4 bases and J 4 bases, leaving 13 bases between the germline ends. CDR1 is SGHNT, CDR2 YENEEA, per germline. The CDR3 sequence is 14 residues long. CDR3 protein: CASSSRQGGETQYF. The CDR3 DNA sequence: TGTGCCAGCAGCTCCCGACAGGGAGGAGAGACCCAGTACTTC.

The rearrangement links TRBV7-9 to TRBJ2-1; a possible D gene is TRBD1 (5 bases). CDR3 length equals 13 residues. Trimming removed 6 bases from V and 9 bases from J, with 15 bases in between. CDR1 SEHNR and CDR2 FQNEAQ come from the germline V gene (reference sequence). In nucleotides, the CDR3 is TGTGCCAGCAGTAGGGCAGGGTCCGGTGAGCAGTTCTTC. Protein sequence: CASSRAGSGEQFF.

Written as DNA, the CDR3 is TGTGCCAGCAAGGGGACTCAAGCGGGAGGGGTAGATACGCAGTATTTT. Protein sequence: CASKGTQAGGVDTQYF. The rearrangement joins TRBV28 to TRBJ2-3, with 10 bases identical to TRBD2. The CDR3 loop spans 16 amino acids. Germline CDR1 is MDHEN and CDR2 is SYDVKM. The V and J ends lost 7 bases and 5 bases, in that order; junction bases with no gene match: 12.

The genes are TRBV6-5 and TRBJ2-1, with 9 bases lining up with TRBD1. J was trimmed by 8 bases and V by 6 bases; bases with no gene match: 11. The CDR3 runs to 15 residues. Germline CDR1 MNHEY, CDR2 SVGAGI. The CDR3: CASRSGTGTIHEQFF. The CDR3 nucleotides are TGTGCCAGCAGGTCCGGGACAGGGACGATCCATGAGCAGTTCTTC.